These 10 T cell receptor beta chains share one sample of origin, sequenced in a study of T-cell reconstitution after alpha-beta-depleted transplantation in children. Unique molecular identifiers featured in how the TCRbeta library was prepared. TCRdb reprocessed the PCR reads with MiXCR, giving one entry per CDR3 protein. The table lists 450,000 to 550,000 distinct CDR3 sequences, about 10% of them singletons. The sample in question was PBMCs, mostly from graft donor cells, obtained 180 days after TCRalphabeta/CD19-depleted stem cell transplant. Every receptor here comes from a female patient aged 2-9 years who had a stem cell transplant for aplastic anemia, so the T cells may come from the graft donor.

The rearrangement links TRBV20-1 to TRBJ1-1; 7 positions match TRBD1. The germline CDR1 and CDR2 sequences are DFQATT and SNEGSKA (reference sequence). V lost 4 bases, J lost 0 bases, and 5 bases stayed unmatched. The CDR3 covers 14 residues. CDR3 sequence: CSANGDSLNTEAFF. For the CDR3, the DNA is TGCAGTGCTAACGGGGACAGTCTGAACACTGAAGCTTTCTTT.

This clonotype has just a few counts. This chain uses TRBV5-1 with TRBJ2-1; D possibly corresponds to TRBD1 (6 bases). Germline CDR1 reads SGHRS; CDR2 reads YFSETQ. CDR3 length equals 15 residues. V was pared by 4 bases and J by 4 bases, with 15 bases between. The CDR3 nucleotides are TGCGCCAGCAGCGGAGACACAGGGTTTTACAATGAGCAGTTCTTC. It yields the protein CASSGDTGFYNEQFF.

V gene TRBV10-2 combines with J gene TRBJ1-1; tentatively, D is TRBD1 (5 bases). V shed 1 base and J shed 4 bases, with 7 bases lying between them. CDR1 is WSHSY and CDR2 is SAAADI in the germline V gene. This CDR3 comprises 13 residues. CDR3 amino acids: CASSEWGGTEAFF. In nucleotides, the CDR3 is TGCGCCAGCAGTGAGTGGGGGGGCACTGAAGCTTTCTTT.

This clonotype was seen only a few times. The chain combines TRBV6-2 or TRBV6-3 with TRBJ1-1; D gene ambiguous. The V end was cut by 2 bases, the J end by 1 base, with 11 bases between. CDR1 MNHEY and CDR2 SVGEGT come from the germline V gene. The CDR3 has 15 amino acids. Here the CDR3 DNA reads TGTGCCAGCAGTTACAGGCAGGCGCCGAACACTGAAGCTTTCTTT. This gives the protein CASSYRQAPNTEAFF.

The CDR3 DNA follows: TGTGCCAGCAGTTCACCGGGACTAGCGGGAGTATACAATGAGCAGTTCTTC. It translates to CASSSPGLAGVYNEQFF. This rearrangement joins TRBV25-1 to TRBJ2-1; 14 bases match TRBD2. CDR1 and CDR2 (germline): MGHDK, SYGVNS. The CDR3 contains 17 residues. With V trimmed by 5 bases and J by 4 bases, 7 bases remained unmatched. The full variable domain, its missing parts supplied by reference TRBV25-1 and TRBJ2-1, is EADIYQTPRYLVIGTGKKITLECSQTMGHDKMYWYQQDPGMELHLIHYSYGVNSTEKGDLSSESTVSRIRTEHFPLTLESARPSHTSQYLCASSSPGLAGVYNEQFFGPGTRLTVL.

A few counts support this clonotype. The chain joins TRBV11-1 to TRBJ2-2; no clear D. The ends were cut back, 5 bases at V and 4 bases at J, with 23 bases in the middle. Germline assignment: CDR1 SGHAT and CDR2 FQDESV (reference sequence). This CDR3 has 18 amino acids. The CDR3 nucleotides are TGTGCCAGCAGCCGAAAGCCGGGCCCCAGGCTTCGCACCGGGGAGCTGTTTTTT. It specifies CASSRKPGPRLRTGELFF.

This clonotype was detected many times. CDR3 loop: CASAVGLAGGDTQYF. As DNA, the CDR3 is TGTGCTAGTGCAGTGGGGCTAGCCGGGGGAGATACGCAGTATTTT. The chain combines TRBV12-5 with TRBJ2-3, with D maybe TRBD2 (6 bases). The CDR3 covers 15 residues. CDR1 is LGHNT, CDR2 FRNRAP, per germline. Trimming shortened V by 7 bases and J by 5 bases, and 19 bases separated the two germline ends.

The CDR3 coding sequence is TGCAGTGCTCCCACTAGCGGCAATGAGCAGTTCTTC. This encodes CSAPTSGNEQFF. This chain uses TRBV20-1 with TRBJ2-1; TRBD2 matches at 8 bases. Germline V gene data show CDR1 as DFQATT and CDR2 as SNEGSKA (reference sequence). Trimming removed 5 bases from V and 6 bases from J; junction bases left unmatched: 3. This CDR3 region has 12 residues.

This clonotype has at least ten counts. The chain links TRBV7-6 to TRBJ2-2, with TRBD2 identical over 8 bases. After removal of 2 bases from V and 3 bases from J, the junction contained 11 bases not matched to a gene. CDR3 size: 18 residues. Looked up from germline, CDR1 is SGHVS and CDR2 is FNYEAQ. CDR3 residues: CASSLKPGGGKYTGELFF. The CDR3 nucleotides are TGTGCCAGCAGCTTAAAGCCGGGAGGGGGGAAATACACCGGGGAGCTGTTTTTT.

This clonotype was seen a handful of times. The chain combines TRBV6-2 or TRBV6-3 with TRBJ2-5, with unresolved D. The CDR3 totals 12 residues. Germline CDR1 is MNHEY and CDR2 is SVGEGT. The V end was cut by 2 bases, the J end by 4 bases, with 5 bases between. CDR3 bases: TGTGCCAGCAGTTACGTAGGAGAGACCCAGTACTTC. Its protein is CASSYVGETQYF.